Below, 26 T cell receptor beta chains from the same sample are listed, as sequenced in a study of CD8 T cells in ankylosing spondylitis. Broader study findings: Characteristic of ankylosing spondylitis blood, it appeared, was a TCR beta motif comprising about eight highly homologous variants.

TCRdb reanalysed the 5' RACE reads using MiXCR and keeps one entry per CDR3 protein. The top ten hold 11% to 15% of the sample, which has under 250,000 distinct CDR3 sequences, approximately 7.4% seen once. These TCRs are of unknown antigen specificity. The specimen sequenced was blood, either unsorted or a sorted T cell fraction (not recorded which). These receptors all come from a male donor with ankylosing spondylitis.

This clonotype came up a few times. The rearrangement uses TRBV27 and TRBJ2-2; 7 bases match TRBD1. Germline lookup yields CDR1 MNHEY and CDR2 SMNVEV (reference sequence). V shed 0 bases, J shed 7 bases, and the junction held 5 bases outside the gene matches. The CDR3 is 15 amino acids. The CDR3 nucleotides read TGTGCCAGCAGTTTATCCCCAGGGGGTAACGGGGAGCTGTTTTTT. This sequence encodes CASSLSPGGNGELFF.

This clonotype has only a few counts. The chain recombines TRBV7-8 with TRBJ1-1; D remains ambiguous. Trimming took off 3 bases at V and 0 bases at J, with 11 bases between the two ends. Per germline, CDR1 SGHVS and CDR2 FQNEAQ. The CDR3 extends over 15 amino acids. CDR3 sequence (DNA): TGTGCCAGCAGCTTTTACGCAGGCATGAACACTGAAGCTTTCTTT. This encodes CASSFYAGMNTEAFF.

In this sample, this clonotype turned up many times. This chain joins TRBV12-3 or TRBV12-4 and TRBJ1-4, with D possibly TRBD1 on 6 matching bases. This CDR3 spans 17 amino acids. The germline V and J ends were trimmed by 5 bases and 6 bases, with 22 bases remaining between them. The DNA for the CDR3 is TGTGCCAGCAGTCCGACGAACCCCACAGAGGGGGATGAAAAACTGTTTTTT. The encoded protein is CASSPTNPTEGDEKLFF.

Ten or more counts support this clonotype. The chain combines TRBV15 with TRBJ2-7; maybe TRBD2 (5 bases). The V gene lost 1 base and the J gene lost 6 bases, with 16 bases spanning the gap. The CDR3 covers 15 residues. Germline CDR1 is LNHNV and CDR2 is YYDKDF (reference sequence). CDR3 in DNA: TGTGCCACCAGCAGAGGCAATTTTGGGGAGAGCGAGCAGTACTTC. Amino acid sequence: CATSRGNFGESEQYF.

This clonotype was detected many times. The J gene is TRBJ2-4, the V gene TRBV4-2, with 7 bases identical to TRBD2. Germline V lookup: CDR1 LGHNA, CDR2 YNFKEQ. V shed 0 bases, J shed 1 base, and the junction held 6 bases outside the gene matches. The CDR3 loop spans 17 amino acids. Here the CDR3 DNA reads TGTGCCAGCAGCCAAGAGGGGGAGGGGTTTGCCAAAAACATTCAGTACTTC. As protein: CASSQEGEGFAKNIQYF.

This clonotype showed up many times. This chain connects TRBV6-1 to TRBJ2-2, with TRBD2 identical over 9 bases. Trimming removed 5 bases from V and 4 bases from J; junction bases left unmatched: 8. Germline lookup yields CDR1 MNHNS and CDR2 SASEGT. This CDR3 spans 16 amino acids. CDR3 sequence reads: CASSRGRAAGTGELFF. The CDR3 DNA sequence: TGTGCCAGCAGTCGCGGGAGGGCCGCGGGCACCGGGGAGCTGTTTTTT.

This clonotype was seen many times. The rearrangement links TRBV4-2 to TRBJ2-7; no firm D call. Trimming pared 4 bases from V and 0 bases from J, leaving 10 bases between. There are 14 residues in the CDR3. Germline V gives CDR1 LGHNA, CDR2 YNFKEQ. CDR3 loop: CASSLGPDSYEQYF. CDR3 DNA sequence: TGTGCCAGCAGCCTAGGACCAGACTCCTACGAGCAGTACTTC.

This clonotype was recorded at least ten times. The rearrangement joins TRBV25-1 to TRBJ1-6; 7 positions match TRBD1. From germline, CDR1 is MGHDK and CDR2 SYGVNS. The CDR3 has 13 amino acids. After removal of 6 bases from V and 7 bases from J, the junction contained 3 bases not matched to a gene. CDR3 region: CASRTGRNSPLHF. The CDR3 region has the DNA TGTGCCAGCAGGACAGGGAGGAATTCACCCCTCCACTTT.

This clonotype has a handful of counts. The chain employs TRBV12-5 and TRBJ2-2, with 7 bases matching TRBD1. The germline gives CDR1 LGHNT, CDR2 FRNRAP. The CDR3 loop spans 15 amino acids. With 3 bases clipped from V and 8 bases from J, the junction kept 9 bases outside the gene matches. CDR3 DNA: TGTGCTAGTGGTTTCTCGACAGGGACCATAGGGGAGCTGTTTTTT. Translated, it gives CASGFSTGTIGELFF.

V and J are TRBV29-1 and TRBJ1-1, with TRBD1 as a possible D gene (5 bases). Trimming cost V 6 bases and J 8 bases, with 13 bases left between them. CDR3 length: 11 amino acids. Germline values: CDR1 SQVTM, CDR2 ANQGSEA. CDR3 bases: TGCAGCGTCCCTAGGGACGACGAAGCTTTCTTT. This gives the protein CSVPRDDEAFF.

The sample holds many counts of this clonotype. The CDR3 DNA is TGTGCCAGCAGTGGGCTGGACAGGGGCTACAATGAGCAGTTCTTC. Amino acids: CASSGLDRGYNEQFF. The V and J genes are TRBV2 and TRBJ2-1; 9 bases agree with TRBD1. CDR1 is SNHLY, CDR2 FYNNEI, per germline. The junction had 4 bases not matched to a gene; V was cut back by 4 bases and J by 3 bases. The length of the CDR3 is 15 residues.

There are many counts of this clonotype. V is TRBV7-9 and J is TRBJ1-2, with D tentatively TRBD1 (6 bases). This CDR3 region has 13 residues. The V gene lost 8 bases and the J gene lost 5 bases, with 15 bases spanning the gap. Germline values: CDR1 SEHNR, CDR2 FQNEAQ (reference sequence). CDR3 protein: CASLQGGGYGYTF. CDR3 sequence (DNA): TGTGCCAGCCTACAGGGTGGTGGTTATGGCTACACCTTC.

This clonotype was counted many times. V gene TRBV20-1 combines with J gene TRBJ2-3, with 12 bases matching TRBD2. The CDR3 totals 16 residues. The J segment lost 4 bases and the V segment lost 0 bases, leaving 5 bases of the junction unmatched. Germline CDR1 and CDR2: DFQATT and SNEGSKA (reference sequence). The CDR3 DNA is TGCAGTGCTAGAGATTTTCCTAGCGGGGGGGCAGATACGCAGTATTTT. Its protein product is CSARDFPSGGADTQYF.

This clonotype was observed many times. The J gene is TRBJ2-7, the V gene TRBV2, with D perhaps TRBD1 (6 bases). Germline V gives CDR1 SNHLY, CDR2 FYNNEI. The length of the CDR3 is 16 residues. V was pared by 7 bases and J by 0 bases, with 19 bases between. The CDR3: CASNPGATLSSYEQYF. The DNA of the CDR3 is TGTGCCAGCAATCCAGGGGCAACCCTAAGCTCCTACGAGCAGTACTTC.

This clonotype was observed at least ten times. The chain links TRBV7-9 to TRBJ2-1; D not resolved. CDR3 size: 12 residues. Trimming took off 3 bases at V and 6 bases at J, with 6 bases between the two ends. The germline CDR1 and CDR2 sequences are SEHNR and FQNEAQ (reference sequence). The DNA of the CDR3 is TGTGCCAGCAGCTTCGGCAGCAATGAGCAGTTCTTC. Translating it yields CASSFGSNEQFF.

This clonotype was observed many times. DNA for the CDR3: TGCGCCAGCAGCCCTGCGGCGGGAGGGCCCCATGAGCAGTTCTTC. Its translation is CASSPAAGGPHEQFF. The chain has TRBV4-3 and TRBJ2-1; 9 bases align to TRBD2. After removal of 4 bases from V and 8 bases from J, the junction contained 9 bases not matched to a gene. This CDR3 contains 15 residues. The germline V gene encodes CDR1 LGHNA and CDR2 YSLEER.

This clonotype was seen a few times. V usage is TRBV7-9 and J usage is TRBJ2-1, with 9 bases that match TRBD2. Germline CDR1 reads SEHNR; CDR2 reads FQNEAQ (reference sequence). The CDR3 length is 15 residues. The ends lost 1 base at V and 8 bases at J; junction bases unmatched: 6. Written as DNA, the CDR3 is TGTGCCAGCAGCTTAGTAGCGGGAGAGGCTGATGAGCAGTTCTTC. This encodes CASSLVAGEADEQFF.

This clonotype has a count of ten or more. CDR3 nucleotide sequence: TGTGCCAGCAGTTTAGTCAGGGACTACGAGCAGTACTTC. It is translated as CASSLVRDYEQYF. The V call is TRBV27, the J call TRBJ2-7, with a weak D call TRBD1 (5 bases). With 2 bases removed from V and 3 bases from J, the gap between germline ends came to 8 bases. The CDR3 spans 13 residues. Per the germline V gene, CDR1 is MNHEY and CDR2 is SMNVEV (reference sequence).

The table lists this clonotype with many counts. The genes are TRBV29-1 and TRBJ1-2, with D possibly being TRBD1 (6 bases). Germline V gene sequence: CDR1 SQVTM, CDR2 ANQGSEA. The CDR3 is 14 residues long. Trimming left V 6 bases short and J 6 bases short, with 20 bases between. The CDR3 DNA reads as TGCAGCGTACCGGGACACTATTCCGGAGATGGCTACACCTTC. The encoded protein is CSVPGHYSGDGYTF.

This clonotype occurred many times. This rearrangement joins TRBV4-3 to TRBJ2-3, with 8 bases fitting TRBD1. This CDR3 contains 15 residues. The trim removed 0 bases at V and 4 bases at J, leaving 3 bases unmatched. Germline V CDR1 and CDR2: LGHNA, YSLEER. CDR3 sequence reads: CASSQDRGPPDTQYF. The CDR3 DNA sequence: TGCGCCAGCAGCCAAGACAGGGGGCCCCCAGATACGCAGTATTTT.

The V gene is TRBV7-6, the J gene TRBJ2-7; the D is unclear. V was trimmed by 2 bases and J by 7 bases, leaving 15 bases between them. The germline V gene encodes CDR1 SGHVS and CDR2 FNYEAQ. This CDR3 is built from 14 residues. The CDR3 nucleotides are TGTGCCAGCAGCTTATCTTCGAGTCTGCGGGAGCAGTACTTC. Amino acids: CASSLSSSLREQYF.

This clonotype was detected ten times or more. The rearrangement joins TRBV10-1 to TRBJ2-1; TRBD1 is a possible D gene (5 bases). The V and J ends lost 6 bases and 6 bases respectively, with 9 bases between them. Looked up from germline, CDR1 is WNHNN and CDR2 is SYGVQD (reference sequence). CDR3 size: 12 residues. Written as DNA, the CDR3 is TGCGCCAGCAGCGCTAGGGGCAATGAGCAGTTCTTC. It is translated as CASSARGNEQFF.

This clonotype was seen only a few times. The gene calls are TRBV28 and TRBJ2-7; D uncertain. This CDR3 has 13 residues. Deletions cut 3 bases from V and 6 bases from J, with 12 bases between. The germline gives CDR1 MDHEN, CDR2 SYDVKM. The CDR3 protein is CASSFVGFREQYF. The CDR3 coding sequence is TGTGCCAGCAGTTTTGTTGGGTTTCGCGAGCAGTACTTC.

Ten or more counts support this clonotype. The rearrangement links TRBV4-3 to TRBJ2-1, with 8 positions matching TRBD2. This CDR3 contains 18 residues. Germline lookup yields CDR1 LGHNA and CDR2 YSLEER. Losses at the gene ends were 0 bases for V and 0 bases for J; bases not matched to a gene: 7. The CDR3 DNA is TGCGCCAGCAGCCAAGATCCTTCCGCGGGAGGCTCCTACAATGAGCAGTTCTTC. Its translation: CASSQDPSAGGSYNEQFF.

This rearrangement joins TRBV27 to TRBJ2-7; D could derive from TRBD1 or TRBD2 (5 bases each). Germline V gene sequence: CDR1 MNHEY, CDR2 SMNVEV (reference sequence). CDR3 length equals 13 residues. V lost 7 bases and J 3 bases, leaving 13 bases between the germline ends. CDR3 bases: TGTGCCAGCACCCCGGGGACGGGCTACGAGCAGTACTTC. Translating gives CASTPGTGYEQYF.

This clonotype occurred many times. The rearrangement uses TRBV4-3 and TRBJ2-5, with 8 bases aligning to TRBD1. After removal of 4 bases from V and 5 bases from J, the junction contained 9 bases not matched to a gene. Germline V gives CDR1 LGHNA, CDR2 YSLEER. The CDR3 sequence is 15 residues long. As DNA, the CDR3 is TGCGCCAGCAGCCCTCGTTCAGGGGGCAAGGAGACCCAGTACTTC. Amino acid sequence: CASSPRSGGKETQYF.